These 5 T cell receptor beta chains were all obtained from the same sample, sequenced in a study of T-cell memory formation after mild COVID-19. Via MiXCR, TCRdb re-called the 5' RACE reads, giving one row per CDR3 protein. The repertoire has about 250,000 distinct CDR3 sequences, around 17% of them found once; the top ten carry 3% to 4.5%. The source material was PBMCs or a T cell subset sorted from them (not recorded which). Receptors were obtained from a man aged 18 to 29 who had mild COVID-19 (a few samples of this study predate the infection). Cell type and time point are not known.

CDR3 nucleotide sequence: TGTGCCAGCAGTGGATGGACAGGGATAGGGGCTGAAGCTTTCTTT. It is translated as CASSGWTGIGAEAFF. This chain connects TRBV6-1 to TRBJ1-1; 8 bases align to TRBD1. The CDR3 loop spans 15 amino acids. Germline trimming cut 4 bases from V and 6 bases from J; bases unmatched to any gene: 10. Germline loops: CDR1 MNHNS, CDR2 SASEGT.

J is TRBJ1-1 and V is TRBV18; 8 nucleotides align to TRBD1. Trimming at V came to 3 bases and at J to 1 base, leaving 7 bases not matched to a gene. The germline V gene has CDR1 KGHSH and CDR2 LQKENI. The CDR3 has 16 residues. The CDR3, as DNA: TGTGCCAGCTCACCTCAGGGGGCGCGAGGGAACACTGAAGCTTTCTTT. Encoded protein: CASSPQGARGNTEAFF.

This chain uses TRBV6-2 or TRBV6-3 with TRBJ2-3, with D possibly matching TRBD1 (5 bases). V was trimmed by 2 bases and J by 6 bases, leaving 15 bases between them. The CDR3 totals 15 residues. Germline CDR1 MNHEY, CDR2 SVGEGT. The chain's CDR3 is CASSYPTRTLDTQYF. The DNA for the CDR3 is TGTGCCAGCAGTTACCCGACCCGGACACTTGATACGCAGTATTTT.

This chain joins TRBV7-9 and TRBJ1-1; 7 bases fit TRBD1. The V and J ends lost 0 bases and 3 bases, in that order; junction bases with no gene match: 4. Per germline, CDR1 SEHNR and CDR2 FQNEAQ (reference sequence). The CDR3 totals 15 residues. The CDR3 DNA is TGTGCCAGCAGCTTAGCACCTGGACAGGACACTGAAGCTTTCTTT. Protein sequence: CASSLAPGQDTEAFF.

This clonotype has a handful of counts. This chain links TRBV6-5 with TRBJ2-3, with D tentatively TRBD2 (6 bases). V dropped 0 bases and J dropped 5 bases, with 9 bases sitting between them. CDR3 length equals 14 residues. CDR1 and CDR2 from the germline V gene are MNHEY and SVGAGI. CDR3 region: CASSYSVSGDTQYF. The CDR3 DNA is TGTGCCAGCAGTTACTCGGTTAGCGGAGATACGCAGTATTTT.